These 6 T cell receptor beta chains originate from one sample sequenced in a study of Ad26.COV2.S vaccination and SARS-CoV-2 variants. Measured with immunoSEQ multiplex PCR; TCRdb has only the in-frame clones, and not every one. There are more than 150,000 clones in the sample; 87% occur only once, and roughly 6% lies in the top ten. The input for sequencing was peripheral blood, taken after recovery from COVID-19. The receptor source for this set is a human donor who had recovered from COVID-19.

CDR3 sequence (DNA): TGTGCCAGCAGCCCGGGGCGGGATGAGCAGTTCTTC. Protein sequence: CASSPGRDEQFF. The chain links TRBV11-3 to TRBJ2-1; D is perhaps TRBD1 or TRBD2 (5 bases each). This CDR3 spans 12 amino acids. The V end was cut by 5 bases, the J end by 8 bases, with 10 bases between. The germline gives CDR1 SGHNT, CDR2 YENEEA.

The chain links TRBV28 to TRBJ1-1; D unclear. CDR1 is MDHEN, CDR2 SYDVKM, per germline. V dropped 4 bases and J dropped 0 bases, with 9 bases sitting between them. This CDR3 is 14 amino acids long. The CDR3 nucleotides read TGTGCCAGCAGTTCGCATCGGTTGAACACTGAAGCTTTCTTT. Protein sequence: CASSSHRLNTEAFF.

Remarks on this clone: Other DNA sequences within the sample encode an identical CDR3. DNA for the CDR3: TGCGCCAGCAGCTTGGCAGGGTATGGAAACACCATATATTTT. It yields the protein CASSLAGYGNTIYF. The V gene is TRBV5-1, the J gene TRBJ1-3, with D perhaps TRBD1 (5 bases). The CDR3 is 14 residues long. Germline V gene data show CDR1 as SGHRS and CDR2 as YFSETQ. V was pared by 0 bases and J by 3 bases, with 7 bases between.

CDR3 DNA sequence: TGTGCCAGCTCACGGACAGGGGATCAGCCCCAGCATTTT. Translated, it gives CASSRTGDQPQHF. The rearrangement joins TRBV18 to TRBJ1-5, with 9 nucleotides matching TRBD1. Germline-derived CDR1 and CDR2 are KGHSH and LQKENI. The CDR3 loop spans 13 amino acids. Unmatched junction bases numbered 0, after V lost 4 bases and J lost 5 bases. Variable domain in full (rest from reference TRBV18 and TRBJ1-5): NAGVMQNPRHLVRRRGQEARLRCSPMKGHSHVYWYRQLPEEGLKFMVYLQKENIIDESGMPKERFSAEFPKEGPSILRIQQVVRGDSAAYFCASSRTGDQPQHFGDGTRLSIL.

V is TRBV5-6 and J is TRBJ1-1; no firm D call. The length of the CDR3 is 14 residues. CDR1 and CDR2 (germline): SGHDT, YYEEEE. V lost 5 bases and J 1 base, leaving 12 bases between the germline ends. CDR3 sequence (DNA): TGTGCCAGCAGTCGAGGCCTTGGGAACACTGAAGCTTTCTTT. Translation gives CASSRGLGNTEAFF. The full variable domain, rest sourced from reference TRBV5-6 and TRBJ1-1, is DAGVTQSPTHLIKTRGQQVTLRCSPKSGHDTVSWYQQALGQGPQFIFQYYEEEERQRGNFPDRFSGHQFPNYSSELNVNALLLGDSALYLCASSRGLGNTEAFFGQGTRLTVV.

The rearrangement joins TRBV15 to TRBJ1-2; 8 nucleotides line up with TRBD1. CDR1 LNHNV and CDR2 YYDKDF come from the germline V gene (reference sequence). CDR3 length equals 14 residues. The J segment lost 8 bases and the V segment lost 6 bases, leaving 11 bases of the junction unmatched. The CDR3 DNA follows: TGTGCCACCAGAGACGGACAGGGTCGATACGGCTACACCTTC. This encodes CATRDGQGRYGYTF.